This T cell receptor (beta chain) was retrieved from a study of T cell responses to AZD1222 COVID-19 vaccine. Assay used: immunoSEQ multiplex PCR; TCRdb lists only in-frame clones, some missing. The sample records more than 80,000 clones, around 90% being singletons. The CDR3 totals 13 residues. Germline CDR1 LNHDA, CDR2 SQIVND (reference sequence). The germline V and J ends were trimmed by 3 bases and 6 bases, with 9 bases remaining between them. This sequence joins TRBV19 and TRBJ1-5; no definite D call. The specimen was peripheral blood, collected on day 0 of AZD1222 vaccination. The sequence came from an adult in good health. CDR3 region: CASSIGVSQPQHF. In DNA, the CDR3 is TGTGCCAGTAGTATTGGGGTTAGTCAGCCCCAGCATTTT.